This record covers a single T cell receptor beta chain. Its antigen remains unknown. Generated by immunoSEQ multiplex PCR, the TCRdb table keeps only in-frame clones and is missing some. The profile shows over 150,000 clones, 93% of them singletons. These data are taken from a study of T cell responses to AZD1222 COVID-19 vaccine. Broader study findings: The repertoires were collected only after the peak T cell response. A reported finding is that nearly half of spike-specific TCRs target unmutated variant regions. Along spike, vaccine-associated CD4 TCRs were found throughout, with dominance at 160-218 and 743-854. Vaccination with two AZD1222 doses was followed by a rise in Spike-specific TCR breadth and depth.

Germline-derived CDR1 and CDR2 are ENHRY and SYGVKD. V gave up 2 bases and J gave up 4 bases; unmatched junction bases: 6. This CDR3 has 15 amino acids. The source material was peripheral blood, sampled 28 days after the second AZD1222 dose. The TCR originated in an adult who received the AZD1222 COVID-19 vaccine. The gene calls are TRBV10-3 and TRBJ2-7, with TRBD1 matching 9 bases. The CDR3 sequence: CAISETTGTGYEQYF. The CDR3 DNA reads TGTGCCATCAGTGAGACGACCGGGACAGGGTACGAGCAGTACTTC.